What follows is one T cell receptor beta chain and its context. The antigen remains unidentified. The CDR3 sequence is 14 residues long. J was trimmed by 6 bases and V by 2 bases; bases with no gene match: 3. Germline V CDR1 and CDR2: MDHEN, SYDVKM. The CDR3 regions of TCR beta were amplified from RNA transcripts. RT-PCR in the first round (using the HTBI primer set) targeted the TCR CDR3. One entry per CDR3 protein results from TCRdb running MiXCR on the multiplex PCR reads. Of under 550,000 distinct CDR3 sequences listed, 15% to 20% are singletons. The data stem from a study of T cells in Graves' hyperthyroidism and ophthalmopathy. Findings and caveats of the study: Researchers found most expanded thyroid clonotypes above 0.001 in blood as well. For ophthalmopathy, model prediction preceded onset by a median about 6.2 months.

Ophthalmopathy cases met thresholds of Clinical Activity Score at least 3, NOSPECS grade at least 4 and duration under 3 months. Clinical symptoms, serum thyroxine and TRAb, thyroid ultrasound and orbital computed tomography together formed the diagnostic basis. Source material: blood. The chain joins TRBV28 to TRBJ2-3; 9 bases map to TRBD2. This TCR was recovered from a man aged 35-49 years with Graves' ophthalmopathy. CDR3 in amino acids: CASSLLAGPDTQYF. The CDR3 DNA sequence: TGTGCCAGCAGTTTACTAGCGGGGCCCGATACGCAGTATTTT.